This T cell receptor (beta chain) was captured by sequencing in a study of CD8 T cells in ankylosing spondylitis. Overall study results and limits: As reported, disease-linked clones showed significant enrichment in matched ankylosing spondylitis synovial fluid. The study identified a TCR beta motif of eight highly homologous variants that appeared characteristic of ankylosing spondylitis blood.

Generation of TCR beta libraries employed quantitative 5'-RACE incorporating molecular barcodes. From the 5' RACE reads, TCRdb called clonotypes with MiXCR, one entry per CDR3 protein. The repertoire holds over 400,000 distinct CDR3 sequences, 26% seen once, with 0.75% to 0.9% in the top ten. This clonotype has only a few counts. Its antigen remains unidentified. The CDR3 runs to 17 residues. CDR1 and CDR2 from the germline V gene are SGHRS and YFSETQ. V trimming: 3 bases; J trimming: 0 bases; junction bases outside the gene matches: 4. Source material: blood, either unsorted or a sorted T cell fraction (not recorded which). The chain has TRBV5-1 and TRBJ2-3; 13 nucleotides agree with TRBD2. The clonotype comes from a male donor with ankylosing spondylitis. The CDR3 sequence: CASSSGTSGISTDTQYF. The CDR3 bases are TGCGCCAGCAGCTCCGGGACTAGCGGGATAAGCACAGATACGCAGTATTTT.